Below are 30 T cell receptor delta chains sequenced from a single sample in a study of delta chain sequences of gamma delta T cells. TCRdb reanalysed the 5' RACE reads with CATT. The sample lists about 400 delta-chain clones; approximately 40% were seen once. Specimen: either unsorted cells or a sorted T cell fraction (not recorded which). These receptors were obtained from a human donor in good health.

For this clone: This clone may be a read error of a much larger clone one base away. The chain employs TRDV1 and TRDJ1; 13 nucleotides line up with TRDD3. The length of the CDR3 is 23 residues. Trimming removed 0 bases from V and 3 bases from J; junction bases left unmatched: 22. CDR1 and CDR2 from the germline V gene are TSWWSYY and QGS. CDR3 sequence: CALGELALSPTGGYAPYADKLIF. CDR3 DNA sequence: TGTGCTCTTGGGGAACTCGCCTTAAGCCCCACTGGGGGATACGCCCCCTACGCCGATAAACTCATCTTT.

This clone rates as large. The V gene is TRDV2, the J gene TRDJ1; TRDD3 might be the D (5 bases). V shed 0 bases and J shed 0 bases, with 28 bases lying between them. This CDR3 is built from 21 residues. Germline V CDR1 and CDR2: GEAIGNYY, EKD. The CDR3 nucleotides read TGTGCCTGTGACACCGTCTCTACCAGGGCTCGAGGGGAGGGGTACACCGATAAACTCATCTTT. Its protein product is CACDTVSTRARGEGYTDKLIF.

In this sample, this clone is large. The V call is TRDV2, the J call TRDJ1, with a tentative D call TRDD3 (6 bases). Germline CDR1 GEAIGNYY, CDR2 EKD. The length of the CDR3 is 15 residues. Trimming stripped 0 bases from V and 5 bases from J, with 15 bases between. In DNA, the CDR3 is TGTGCCTGTGACACCGTTGGGGGCCTTGGGGATAAACTCATCTTT. Translation: CACDTVGGLGDKLIF.

Details on this clone: One base separates it from a far larger clone, so it is likely a read error. The chain links TRDV1 to TRDJ1, with 10 bases that match TRDD3. J was trimmed by 2 bases and V by 1 base; bases with no gene match: 13. CDR1 is TSWWSYY, CDR2 QGS, per germline. The CDR3 covers 19 residues. In nucleotides, the CDR3 is TGTGCTCTTGGGGAACCCCCCTCTTACTGGGGGATCAGAACCGATAAACTCATCTTT. It encodes CALGEPPSYWGIRTDKLIF.

Points on this clone: This probably arose from a read error, given a far larger clone one base away. The genes are TRDV1 and TRDJ1; no clear D. Deletions cut 1 base from V and 4 bases from J, with 16 bases between. The CDR3 spans 16 residues. Germline CDR1 TSWWSYY, CDR2 QGS. The CDR3, as DNA: TGTGCTCTTGGGGAACATCGCCATGTGTTGAACGATAAACTCATCTTT. Translation: CALGEHRHVLNDKLIF.

Turning to this clone: A far larger clone is only one base removed, so a read error is likely. The same CDR3 arises from other DNA sequences in this sample as well. J is TRDJ1 and V is TRDV2, with 12 nucleotides matching TRDD3. The J segment lost 5 bases and the V segment lost 0 bases, leaving 6 bases of the junction unmatched. The CDR3 length is 16 residues. Germline V gene lookup returns CDR1 GEAIGNYY and CDR2 EKD. Written as DNA, the CDR3 is TGTGCCTGTGACACCCTTGTTCTGGGGGATACGGATAAACTCATCTTT. The encoded protein is CACDTLVLGDTDKLIF.

Concerning this clone: A far larger clone is off by one base, so a read error is likely. The gene calls are TRDV2 and TRDJ3; 8 bases map to TRDD3. Germline CDR1 reads GEAIGNYY; CDR2 reads EKD. Losses at the gene ends were 3 bases for V and 0 bases for J; bases not matched to a gene: 6. The CDR3 consists of 18 residues. DNA of the CDR3: TGTGCCTGTGACGCTTCTGGGGGACACTCCTGGGACACCCGACAGATGTTTTTC. It translates to CACDASGGHSWDTRQMFF.

With respect to this clone: TCRdb's listed protein matches a much larger clone and diverges from this DNA's translation at residue 5, likely through a read error; the protein shown comes from the DNA. The chain uses TRDV2 and TRDJ1, with 8 positions matching TRDD3. With 3 bases clipped from V and 1 base from J, the junction kept 9 bases outside the gene matches. The CDR3 runs to 16 residues. Germline lookup yields CDR1 GEAIGNYY and CDR2 EKD. The DNA for the CDR3 is TGTGCCTGTGACCCACTGGGGGGTCGGACCACCGATAAACTCATCTTT. Amino acids: CACDPLGGRTTDKLIF.

This clone is large by share. The rearrangement uses TRAV29/DV5 and TRDJ1; the match to TRDD3 covers 10 bases. Germline V gives CDR1 NSMFDY, CDR2 ISSIKDK. The trim removed 4 bases at V and 0 bases at J, leaving 21 bases unmatched. The length of the CDR3 is 20 residues. DNA for the CDR3: TGTGCAGCATCCTTTCCACTCACTGGGGGATTGGGGTTGTACACCGATAAACTCATCTTT. It specifies CAASFPLTGGLGLYTDKLIF.

By its share, this clone is large (0.1 to 1%). At the DNA level, this CDR3 is encoded by other sequences in the same sample as well. This chain uses TRDV1 with TRDJ1; 10 bases agree with TRDD3. Trimming removed 3 bases from V and 0 bases from J; junction bases left unmatched: 22. Germline V lookup: CDR1 TSWWSYY, CDR2 QGS. The CDR3 has 22 residues. Here the CDR3 reads CALGDPLFGPGGYSSNTDKLIF. The CDR3 DNA follows: TGTGCTCTTGGGGATCCCCTATTTGGGCCTGGGGGATATTCTAGTAACACCGATAAACTCATCTTT.

About this clone itself: Since a much larger clone is just one base distant, this may be a read error. The genes are TRDV1 and TRDJ1; D remains ambiguous. CDR3 length: 17 amino acids. The germline V gene has CDR1 TSWWSYY and CDR2 QGS. The V end was cut by 0 bases, the J end by 4 bases, with 18 bases between. The CDR3 protein is CALGELARQTFDDKLIF. The CDR3 DNA is TGTGCTCTTGGGGAACTAGCTAGGCAGACTTTTGACGATAAACTCATCTTT.

This clone was seen just once. A read error may explain this, as a much larger clone is one base away. The chain combines TRDV1 with TRDJ3; 9 bases map to TRDD3. The CDR3 runs to 27 residues. Germline V gene lookup returns CDR1 TSWWSYY and CDR2 QGS. CDR3 in DNA: TGTGCTCTTGGGGAACAACTTCCGCGGATACTGGGGGACCTTATTGAACTCCACTCCTGGGACACCCAACAGATGTTTTTC. The encoded protein is CALGEQLPRILGDLIELHSWDTQQMFF.

On this clone itself: Being one base from a much bigger clone, this may be a read error. V and J are TRDV2 and TRDJ1; 10 bases match TRDD3. With 0 bases clipped from V and 1 base from J, the junction kept 10 bases outside the gene matches. This CDR3 is 18 amino acids long. Germline V gene sequence: CDR1 GEAIGNYY, CDR2 EKD. This CDR3 is CACDTFNRLGDSTDKLIF. The CDR3 DNA sequence: TGTGCCTGTGACACCTTTAATCGCCTGGGGGATAGCACCGATAAACTCATCTTT.

A remark on this clone: Since a far larger clone is one base different, this is likely a read error. The chain links TRDV2 to TRDJ1; tentatively, D is TRDD2 or TRDD3 (7 bases each). Trimming stripped 3 bases from V and 1 base from J, with 23 bases between. Germline loops: CDR1 GEAIGNYY, CDR2 EKD. The length of the CDR3 is 18 residues. CDR3 region: CACDPSFLAWGTTDKLIF. CDR3 sequence (DNA): TGTGCCTGTGACCCTAGCTTCCTAGCGTGGGGGACCACCGATAAACTCATCTTT.

About this clone: Given a far larger clone just one base away, this is likely a sequencing read error. Distinct nucleotide sequences in the sample also encode this CDR3. The J gene is TRDJ3, the V gene TRDV2, with D possibly matching TRDD3 (5 bases). Germline assignment: CDR1 GEAIGNYY and CDR2 EKD. This CDR3 has 20 residues. The CDR3 sequence is CACDTASGGPSSWDTRQMFF. The CDR3 DNA is TGTGCCTGTGACACTGCCAGCGGGGGGCCAAGCTCCTGGGACACCAGACAGATGTTTTTC.

Concerning this clone itself: A single base is all that separates this from a far larger clone, so a read error is likely. J is TRDJ1 and V is TRDV2, with D unresolved. The CDR3 has 13 amino acids. Per the germline V gene, CDR1 is GEAIGNYY and CDR2 is EKD. The V end lost 4 bases, the J end lost 0 bases, and 8 bases lay between the germline ends. In DNA, the CDR3 is TGTGCCTGTGATCCTCAAAACACCGATAAACTCATCTTT. Amino acid sequence: CACDPQNTDKLIF.

To note about this clone: The protein in TCRdb stems from a much larger clone and differs at residue 13 from this DNA's translation, likely a read error; here the protein is translated from the DNA. The rearrangement links TRDV1 to TRDJ1; TRDD2 aligns across 7 bases. The CDR3 spans 16 residues. Looked up from germline, CDR1 is TSWWSYY and CDR2 is QGS. CDR3: CALGELNSYGTDILIF. As DNA, the CDR3 is TGTGCTCTTGGGGAACTGAATTCCTACGGCACCGATATACTCATCTTT.

This clone is categorized as large. This chain links TRDV2 with TRDJ1, with 13 bases aligning to TRDD3. This CDR3 spans 18 amino acids. Germline trimming cut 0 bases from V and 3 bases from J; bases unmatched to any gene: 9. Germline assignment: CDR1 GEAIGNYY and CDR2 EKD. CDR3 in DNA: TGTGCCTGTGACACCGTACCTACTGGGGGATACGTCTCCGATAAACTCATCTTT. This gives the protein CACDTVPTGGYVSDKLIF.

As to this clone: A read error is likely here: a far larger clone is one base away. The sample contains more than one DNA sequence encoding this CDR3. The chain couples TRDV2 to TRDJ1; TRDD3 matches at 10 bases. V shed 0 bases and J 0 bases; nucleotides not matched to a gene: 18. Germline CDR1 and CDR2: GEAIGNYY and EKD. The CDR3 spans 21 residues. The CDR3 here is CACDTVPSPLTGGSDTDKLIF. The CDR3 nucleotides read TGTGCCTGTGACACCGTACCTTCCCCTCTTACTGGGGGATCGGACACCGATAAACTCATCTTT.

By its share, this clone is large. J is TRDJ1 and V is TRDV1; no firm D call. In germline, CDR1 is TSWWSYY, CDR2 QGS. Deletions cut 4 bases from V and 0 bases from J, with 21 bases between. CDR3 length: 18 residues. This CDR3 is CALGGPDPGVPYTDKLIF. CDR3 in DNA: TGTGCTCTTGGGGGACCGGATCCGGGAGTACCGTACACCGATAAACTCATCTTT.

As regards this clone: The protein TCRdb lists belongs to a much larger clone and differs from this DNA's translation at residue 14, which points to a read error; the protein shown is made from the DNA. The chain carries TRDV2 and TRDJ1, with 8 bases lining up with TRDD3. Germline loops: CDR1 GEAIGNYY, CDR2 EKD. The CDR3 is 16 amino acids. CDR3 region: CACDQLGGRTTDKHIF. The CDR3 nucleotides are TGTGCCTGTGACCAACTGGGGGGTCGGACCACCGATAAACACATCTTT.

This clone is judged hyperexpanded (1% or more). CDR3 DNA sequence: TGTGCTCTTGGGACTAGAGGGGGGGACTCCTACGGGACCGATAAACTCATCTTT. Amino acids: CALGTRGGDSYGTDKLIF. This chain uses TRDV1 with TRDJ1; either TRDD2 or TRDD3 may supply D (6 bases each). V shed 5 bases and J shed 2 bases, with 24 bases lying between them. CDR1 is TSWWSYY, CDR2 QGS, per germline. The CDR3 consists of 18 residues.

The chain employs TRDV1 and TRDJ1; 13 bases align to TRDD3. The CDR3 sequence is 21 residues long. V shed 2 bases, J shed 6 bases, and the junction held 21 bases outside the gene matches. In germline, CDR1 is TSWWSYY, CDR2 QGS. In nucleotides, the CDR3 is TGTGCTCTTGGGGAATCCCCCTCCGGAGGCCACTGGGGGATACGTGGGTATAAACTCATCTTT. Its protein is CALGESPSGGHWGIRGYKLIF.

About this clone: This sequence is one base from a far larger clone and is likely a read error. The chain couples TRDV2 to TRDJ1, with TRDD3 matching over 8 bases. This CDR3 is built from 19 residues. The germline gives CDR1 GEAIGNYY, CDR2 EKD. CDR3: CACDLLHTGGRLYTAKLIF. DNA of the CDR3: TGTGCCTGTGACCTTCTCCATACTGGGGGTCGACTATACACCGCTAAACTCATCTTT.

Concerning this clone itself: The protein given by TCRdb reflects a much larger clone and differs at residue 14 from this DNA's translation, likely from a read error; the protein shown is the DNA's translation. The chain couples TRDV1 to TRDJ1, with 7 nucleotides matching TRDD2. The germline V gene has CDR1 TSWWSYY and CDR2 QGS. This CDR3 region has 16 residues. CDR3 in DNA: TGTGCTCTTGGGGAACTGAATTCCTACGGCACCGATAAACGCATCTTT. Translated, it gives CALGELNSYGTDKRIF.

In its sample, this clone is large (0.1 to 1%). This same CDR3 is encoded by further DNA sequences in the sample. The gene calls are TRDV1 and TRDJ1, with TRDD3 as a possible D gene (6 bases). Trimming stripped 1 base from V and 3 bases from J, with 18 bases between. The germline gives CDR1 TSWWSYY, CDR2 QGS. The CDR3 loop spans 17 amino acids. CDR3 bases: TGTGCTCTTGGGGAACCGGCCCCTGGGGAAGTCGCCGATAAACTCATCTTT. Amino acids: CALGEPAPGEVADKLIF.

A note on this clone: A far more abundant clone sits one base away, making this likely a read error. Different DNA sequences within this sample yield the same CDR3. The chain joins TRDV2 to TRDJ1, with TRDD3 matching 13 bases. The CDR3 has 18 amino acids. Per germline, CDR1 GEAIGNYY and CDR2 EKD. The DNA for the CDR3 is TGTGCATGTGACACCGTACTGGGGGATACGCGAAAAGGCGATAAACTCATCTTT. The encoded protein is CACDTVLGDTRKGDKLIF.

This clone has just a few counts. V gene TRAV38-2/DV8 combines with J gene TRDJ1; 12 nucleotides match TRDD3. The CDR3 spans 18 residues. Trimming at V came to 2 bases and at J to 7 bases, leaving 15 bases not matched to a gene. CDR1 and CDR2 (germline): TSESDYY, QEAYKQQN. The CDR3 bases are TGTGCTTATAGGAGTGTTTCACCACTGGGGGATACTAGGGGTAAACTCATCTTT. This gives the protein CAYRSVSPLGDTRGKLIF.

This clone was seen a handful of times. J is TRDJ3 and V is TRDV2; 10 nucleotides match TRDD3. Trimming cost V 2 bases and J 0 bases; bases outside gene matches: 6. The germline CDR1 and CDR2 sequences are GEAIGNYY and EKD. There are 19 residues in the CDR3. The CDR3 region is CACDKVLGDRSWDTRQMFF. The DNA of the CDR3 is TGTGCCTGTGACAAAGTACTGGGGGATCGCTCCTGGGACACCCGACAGATGTTTTTC.

V is TRDV2 and J is TRDJ1, with D maybe TRDD3 (6 bases). Germline V gene data show CDR1 as GEAIGNYY and CDR2 as EKD. The CDR3 is 17 residues long. V was pared by 1 base and J by 0 bases, with 17 bases between. The CDR3 DNA is TGTGCCTGTGACACAATCCCTACGGGGGACCACACCGATAAACTCATCTTT. Residues: CACDTIPTGDHTDKLIF.